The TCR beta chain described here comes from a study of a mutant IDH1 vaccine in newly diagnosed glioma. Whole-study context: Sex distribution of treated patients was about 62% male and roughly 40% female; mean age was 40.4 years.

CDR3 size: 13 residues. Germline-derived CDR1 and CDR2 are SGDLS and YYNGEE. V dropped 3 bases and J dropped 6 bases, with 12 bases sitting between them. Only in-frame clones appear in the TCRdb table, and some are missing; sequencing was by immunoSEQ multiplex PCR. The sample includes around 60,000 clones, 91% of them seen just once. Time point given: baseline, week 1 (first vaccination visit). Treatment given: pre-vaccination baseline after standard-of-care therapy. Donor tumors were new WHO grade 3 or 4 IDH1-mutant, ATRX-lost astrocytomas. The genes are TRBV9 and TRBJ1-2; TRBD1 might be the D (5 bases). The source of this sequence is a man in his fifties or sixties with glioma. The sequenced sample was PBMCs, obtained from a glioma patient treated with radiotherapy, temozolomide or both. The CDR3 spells CASSAGRANGYTF. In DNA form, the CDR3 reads TGTGCCAGCAGCGCGGGACGGGCGAATGGCTACACCTTC. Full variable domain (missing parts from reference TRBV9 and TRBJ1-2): DSGVTQTPKHLITATGQRVTLRCSPRSGDLSVYWYQQSLDQGLQFLIQYYNGEERAKGNILERFSAQQFPDLHSELNLSSLELGDSALYFCASSAGRANGYTFGSGTRLTVV.